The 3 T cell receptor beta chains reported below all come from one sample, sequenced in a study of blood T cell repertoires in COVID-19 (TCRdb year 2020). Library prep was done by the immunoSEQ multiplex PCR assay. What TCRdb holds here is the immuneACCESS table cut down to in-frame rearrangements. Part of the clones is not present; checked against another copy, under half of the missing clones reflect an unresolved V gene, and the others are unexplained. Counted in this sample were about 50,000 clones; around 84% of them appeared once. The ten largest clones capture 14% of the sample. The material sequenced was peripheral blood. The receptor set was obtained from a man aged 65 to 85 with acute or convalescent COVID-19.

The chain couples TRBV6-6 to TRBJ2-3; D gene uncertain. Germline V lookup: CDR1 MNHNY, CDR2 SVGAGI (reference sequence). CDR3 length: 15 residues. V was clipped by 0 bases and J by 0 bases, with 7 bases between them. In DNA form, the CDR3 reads TGTGCCAGCAGTTACTCCAGACTGAGCACAGATACGCAGTATTTT. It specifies CASSYSRLSTDTQYF.

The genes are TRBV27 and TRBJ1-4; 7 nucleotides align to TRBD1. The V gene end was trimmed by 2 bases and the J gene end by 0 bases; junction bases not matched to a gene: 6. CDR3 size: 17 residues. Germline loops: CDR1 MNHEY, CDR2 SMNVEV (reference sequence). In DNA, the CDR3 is TGTGCCAGCAGTTTACCTCGGGACAGCGCAACTAATGAAAAACTGTTTTTT. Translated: CASSLPRDSATNEKLFF.

The CDR3 region has the DNA TGTGCCAGCAGCCAATCCTCTAGACCCGGGGAGCTGTTTTTT. Protein product: CASSQSSRPGELFF. V is TRBV3-1 (or the pseudogene TRBV3-2) and J is TRBJ2-2; D call uncertain. Germline V CDR1 and CDR2: LGHDT, YNNKEL (reference sequence). The CDR3 sequence is 14 residues long. Trimming left V 2 bases short and J 6 bases short, with 10 bases between.